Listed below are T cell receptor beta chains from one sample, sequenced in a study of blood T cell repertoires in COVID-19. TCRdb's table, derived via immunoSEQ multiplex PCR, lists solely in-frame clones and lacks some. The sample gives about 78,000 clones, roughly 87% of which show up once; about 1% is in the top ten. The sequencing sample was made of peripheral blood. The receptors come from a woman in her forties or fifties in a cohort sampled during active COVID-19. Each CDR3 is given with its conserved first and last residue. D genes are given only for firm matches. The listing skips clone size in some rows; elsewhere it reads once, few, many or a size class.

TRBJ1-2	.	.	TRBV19	TGTGCCAGTAGTATAGTACCCGGGACAACCGTTGGCTACACCTTC	CASSIVPGTTVGYTF
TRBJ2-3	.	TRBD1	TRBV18	TGTGCCAGCTCTCCACAGGGGATGGCCACAGATACGCAGTATTTT	CASSPQGMATDTQYF
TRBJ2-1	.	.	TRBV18	TGTGCCAGCTCACCAACCCACGAAGGGAGCAATGAGCAGTTCTTC	CASSPTHEGSNEQFF
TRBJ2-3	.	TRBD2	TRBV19	TGTGCCAGTAGTATAGATGGTAGCGGGAGGGCAGGGGATACGCAGTATTTT	CASSIDGSGRAGDTQYF
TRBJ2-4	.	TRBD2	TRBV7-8	TGTGCCAGCAGCTTAAGAGGACTAGCGGGGTCAACAGCCAAAAACATTCAGTACTTC	CASSLRGLAGSTAKNIQYF
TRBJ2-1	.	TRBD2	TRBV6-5	TGTGCCAGCAGTTACGTGGGACTAGCGGGATTGAATGAGCAGTTCTTC	CASSYVGLAGLNEQFF
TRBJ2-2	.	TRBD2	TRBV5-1	TGCGCCAGCAGCTTGGCCCTAGCGGGATCCGGGGAGCTGTTTTTT	CASSLALAGSGELFF
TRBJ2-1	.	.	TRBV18	TGTGCCAGCAGGGAGTACAATGAGCAGTTCTTC	CASREYNEQFF
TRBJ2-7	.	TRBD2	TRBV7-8	TGTGCCAGCAGCTTAGAAGGGAGGGTCTACGAGCAGTACTTC	CASSLEGRVYEQYF
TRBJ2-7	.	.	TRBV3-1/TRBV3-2	TGTGCCAGCAGCCAAAACCCGGTGAACGGCGAGCAGTACTTC	CASSQNPVNGEQYF
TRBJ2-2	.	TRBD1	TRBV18	TGTGCCAGCTCCGCCTCCCTGACAGGGGGCAGATCTGACACCGGGGAGCTGTTTTTT	CASSASLTGGRSDTGELFF
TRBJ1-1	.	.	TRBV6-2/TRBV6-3	TGTGCCAGCAGTTACTTCAGATCGACCCCGGGGAACACTGAAGCTTTCTTT	CASSYFRSTPGNTEAFF
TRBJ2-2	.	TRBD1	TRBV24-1	TGTGCCACCAGTGACCGCGGGACAGGTAACACCGGGGAGCTGTTTTTT	CATSDRGTGNTGELFF
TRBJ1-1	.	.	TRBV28	TGTGCCAGCAGTTTGCAGGGGCAAGCTTTCTTT	CASSLQGQAFF
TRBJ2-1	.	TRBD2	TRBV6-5	TGTGCCAGCAGCCCGACTAGCGGGACATACAATGAGCAGTTCTTC	CASSPTSGTYNEQFF
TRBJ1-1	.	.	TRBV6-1	TGTGCCAGCAGTGAAGTAGGCGGCCTTGAAGCTTTCTTT	CASSEVGGLEAFF
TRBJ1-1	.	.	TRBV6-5	TGTGCCAGCAGTTACGGGAGGCAGAACACTGAAGCTTTCTTT	CASSYGRQNTEAFF
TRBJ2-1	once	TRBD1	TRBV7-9	TGTGCCAGCAGCTTTTCAACGGAGATCATCGGGACAGGGGAGTTCTTC	CASSFSTEIIGTGEFF
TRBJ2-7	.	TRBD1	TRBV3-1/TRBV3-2	TGTGCCAGCAGCCTGGGACAGGGGTTCTACGAGCAGTACTTC	CASSLGQGFYEQYF
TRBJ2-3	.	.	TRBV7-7	TGTGCCAGCAGCTCCACGGTTGAGTTCACAGATACGCAGTATTTT	CASSSTVEFTDTQYF
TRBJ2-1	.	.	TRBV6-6	TGTGCCAGCAGTTACTCGACAGATGAGCAGTTCTTC	CASSYSTDEQFF
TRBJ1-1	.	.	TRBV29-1	TGCAGCGTCAGAAACAGGGAAAACACTGAAGCTTTCTTT	CSVRNRENTEAFF
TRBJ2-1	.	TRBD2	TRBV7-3	TGTGCCAGCAGCTTAGAGGGCGGGAGGAGAGGTGAGCAGTTCTTC	CASSLEGGRRGEQFF
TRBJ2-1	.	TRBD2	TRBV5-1	TGCGCCAGCAGCTTGGACCCCGGGAGGGCCGACAATGAGCAGTTCTTC	CASSLDPGRADNEQFF
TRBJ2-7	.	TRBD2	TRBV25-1	TGTGCCAGCAGCCCTAGACTAGCTTCCGCCGAGCAGTACTTC	CASSPRLASAEQYF
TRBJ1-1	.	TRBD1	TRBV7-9	TGTGCCAGCAGCACCCGACAGGGCGACACTGAAGCTTTCTTT	CASSTRQGDTEAFF
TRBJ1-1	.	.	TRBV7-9	TGTGCCAGCAGCCCCCCCCAGGGGATCCGGCTATTTCAAGCTGAAGCTTTCTTT	CASSPPQGIRLFQAEAFF
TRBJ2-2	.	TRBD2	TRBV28	TGTGCCAGCAGTTCATACTTAGCGGGAGGGGACACCGGGGAGCTGTTTTTT	CASSSYLAGGDTGELFF
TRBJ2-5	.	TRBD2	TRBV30	TGTGCCTGGAGTGTACGGACTAGCGGGGAAGAGACCCAGTACTTC	CAWSVRTSGEETQYF